These 32 T cell receptor beta chains came from one sample sequenced in a study of early stage breast cancer tumors. Assay: immunoSEQ multiplex PCR; the TCRdb copy retains only in-frame clones and omits some. The sample comprises 25,000 to 30,000 clones, 84% of which are singletons, and about a tenth rests with the top ten. The sequencing sample was made of blood. The receptors originated from a person in their fifties with breast cancer.

This chain uses TRBV19 with TRBJ2-7, with 8 bases matching TRBD1. Germline CDR1 is LNHDA and CDR2 is SQIVND (reference sequence). The CDR3 extends over 14 amino acids. Trimming took 4 bases from V and 0 from J; bases not matched to a gene: 2. DNA of the CDR3: TGTGCCAGTAGTAGGACAGGGATCTCCTACGAGCAGTACTTC. It translates to CASSRTGISYEQYF.

The CDR3 DNA sequence: TGCGCCAGCAGCTTGGGGCGTAGCGGGAGTGGGGAGACCCAGTACTTC. Translated, it gives CASSLGRSGSGETQYF. This chain uses TRBV5-1 with TRBJ2-5, with 9 bases fitting TRBD2. The junction had 8 bases not matched to a gene; V was cut back by 0 bases and J by 5 bases. The CDR3 has 16 residues. CDR1 SGHRS and CDR2 YFSETQ come from the germline V gene.

This chain connects TRBV30 to TRBJ2-1, with 10 bases identical to TRBD1. This CDR3 has 14 residues. V lost 8 bases and J lost 8; bases outside the gene matches: 12. Germline-derived CDR1 and CDR2 are GTSNPN and SVGIG (reference sequence). The CDR3 sequence: CAGLDRGIRDEQFF. CDR3 bases: TGTGCCGGGTTGGACAGGGGGATTCGGGATGAGCAGTTCTTC.

The gene calls are TRBV19 and TRBJ1-2; TRBD1 agrees at 11 bases. Germline CDR1 is LNHDA and CDR2 is SQIVND (reference sequence). With V trimmed by 5 bases and J by 8 bases, 7 bases remained unmatched. CDR3 size: 14 residues. The CDR3 DNA reads as TGTGCCAGTAGTTCGGACAGGGGGCTTGCCGGCTACACCTTC. Amino acids: CASSSDRGLAGYTF.

V gene TRBV29-1 combines with J gene TRBJ2-3, with TRBD2 as a possible D gene (6 bases). Trimming took off 0 bases at V and 6 bases at J, with 7 bases between the two ends. The CDR3 contains 12 residues. Looked up from germline, CDR1 is SQVTM and CDR2 is ANQGSEA. The CDR3 sequence is CSVEEGRDTQYF. The CDR3 region has the DNA TGCAGCGTTGAAGAAGGGAGGGATACGCAGTATTTT.

In its sample, this clone was seen once. CDR3 in amino acids: CASSAPLGLPRNYGYTF. In nucleotides, the CDR3 is TGTGCCAGCAGCGCCCCCTTGGGACTCCCCCGGAACTATGGCTACACCTTC. V is TRBV9 and J is TRBJ1-2; TRBD1 is a possible D gene (5 bases). Between the trimmed V and J ends, which lost 3 bases and 2 bases, there was a span of 20 bases. Germline V gene sequence: CDR1 SGDLS, CDR2 YYNGEE. This CDR3 has 17 residues.

V gene TRBV4-2 combines with J gene TRBJ2-5; 8 nucleotides agree with TRBD1. Per the germline V gene, CDR1 is LGHNA and CDR2 is YNFKEQ. The CDR3 sequence is 16 residues long. V lost 0 bases and J lost 2; bases outside the gene matches: 5. The CDR3 protein is CASSQEQGGLQETQYF. For the CDR3, the DNA is TGTGCCAGCAGCCAAGAACAGGGGGGTCTTCAAGAGACCCAGTACTTC.

The chain carries TRBV19 and TRBJ2-7; no clear D gene. Deletions cut 3 bases from V and 2 bases from J, with 8 bases between. The germline V gene encodes CDR1 LNHDA and CDR2 SQIVND (reference sequence). This CDR3 has 13 residues. The CDR3 DNA reads TGTGCCAGTAGTATTTCCGACGCCTACGAGCAGTACTTC. It encodes CASSISDAYEQYF.

The rearrangement uses TRBV20-1 and TRBJ2-5, with D possibly TRBD2 on 6 matching bases. Germline assignment: CDR1 DFQATT and CDR2 SNEGSKA (reference sequence). The CDR3 length is 11 residues. Trimming stripped 7 bases from V and 2 bases from J, with 8 bases between. The CDR3 is CSGRGQETQYF. CDR3 DNA sequence: TGCAGTGGCCGGGGGCAAGAGACCCAGTACTTC.

For the CDR3, the DNA is TGTGCCAGCAGCCGGAGTGGGGACTTAAGAGAAAAACTGTTTTTT. Translating gives CASSRSGDLREKLFF. V is TRBV5-4 and J is TRBJ1-4; D may be TRBD1 (5 bases). V was shortened by 4 bases and J by 8 bases, with 18 bases between the two germline ends. This CDR3 region has 15 residues. Germline assignment: CDR1 SGHNT and CDR2 YYREEE (reference sequence).

The V call is TRBV5-1, the J call TRBJ2-5, with no clear D. Germline V gene sequence: CDR1 SGHRS, CDR2 YFSETQ. Trimming pared 0 bases from V and 4 bases from J, leaving 4 bases between. The CDR3 totals 12 residues. The CDR3 spells CASSLATETQYF. In DNA, the CDR3 is TGCGCCAGCAGCTTGGCCACAGAGACCCAGTACTTC.

This clone was found once. The chain uses TRBV9 and TRBJ2-1, with D possibly matching TRBD2 (6 bases). The V end was cut by 1 base, the J end by 10 bases, with 15 bases between. The germline V gene encodes CDR1 SGDLS and CDR2 YYNGEE. This CDR3 spans 14 amino acids. The CDR3 sequence is CASSVTFPAGEQFF. Written as DNA, the CDR3 is TGTGCCAGCAGCGTAACTTTTCCGGCGGGAGAGCAGTTCTTC.

The rearrangement links TRBV7-9 to TRBJ2-1; D could derive from TRBD1 or TRBD2 (5 bases each). CDR1 is SEHNR, CDR2 FQNEAQ, per germline (reference sequence). V gave up 5 bases and J gave up 13 bases, with 15 bases separating them. CDR3 length: 12 residues. The CDR3 region has the DNA TGTGCCAGCAGCAGTAGGCCGGGACGACAGTTCTTC. Its protein is CASSSRPGRQFF.

The gene calls are TRBV30 and TRBJ1-5, with 8 bases matching TRBD1. Trimming took 2 bases from V and 16 from J; bases not matched to a gene: 13. Germline lookup yields CDR1 GTSNPN and CDR2 SVGIG (reference sequence). There are 13 residues in the CDR3. The CDR3 reads CAWSPLGGTGSHF. In DNA form, the CDR3 reads TGTGCCTGGAGTCCCCTTGGGGGGACAGGTTCCCATTTT.

The CDR3 protein is CASSWFSTDTQYF. In DNA, the CDR3 is TGCGCCAGCAGTTGGTTTAGCACAGATACGCAGTATTTT. V gene TRBV5-1 combines with J gene TRBJ2-3; D is unclear. V lost 5 bases and J 0 bases, leaving 7 bases between the germline ends. The CDR3 contains 13 residues. The germline gives CDR1 SGHRS, CDR2 YFSETQ.

This clone turned up a few times. The chain uses TRBV19 and TRBJ2-7; 9 bases fit TRBD1. Germline V gene data show CDR1 as LNHDA and CDR2 as SQIVND (reference sequence). Germline trimming cut 6 bases from V and 4 bases from J; bases unmatched to any gene: 10. The CDR3 consists of 15 residues. DNA for the CDR3: TGTGCCAGTAGGCCCGGGACAGGGTCAGTATACGAGCAGTACTTC. Its translation is CASRPGTGSVYEQYF. Variable domain in full (rest from reference TRBV19 and TRBJ2-7): DGGITQSPKYLFRKEGQNVTLSCEQNLNHDAMYWYRQDPGQGLRLIYYSQIVNDFQKGDIAEGYSVSREKKESFPLTVTSAQKNPTAFYLCASRPGTGSVYEQYFGPGTRLTVT.

The V call is TRBV27, the J call TRBJ2-2; 7 positions agree with TRBD2. The CDR3 is 16 amino acids. The ends lost 5 bases at V and 5 bases at J; junction bases unmatched: 11. Germline V gene lookup returns CDR1 MNHEY and CDR2 SMNVEV (reference sequence). CDR3: CASSPTSARGTGELFF. In DNA form, the CDR3 reads TGTGCCAGCAGTCCTACTAGCGCACGGGGGACCGGGGAGCTGTTTTTT.

The chain carries TRBV5-5 and TRBJ2-1, with 9 bases fitting TRBD1. V dropped 3 bases and J dropped 3; count of bases not matched to a gene: 1. Germline assignment: CDR1 SGHKS and CDR2 YYEKEE (reference sequence). The CDR3 runs 14 residues. CDR3 loop: CASSSGQGYNEQFF. The CDR3 DNA reads as TGTGCCAGCAGCTCGGGACAGGGCTACAATGAGCAGTTCTTC.

This chain connects TRBV7-9 to TRBJ1-5; the D is unclear. CDR3 length: 14 amino acids. Per the germline V gene, CDR1 is SEHNR and CDR2 is FQNEAQ (reference sequence). V was pared by 1 base and J by 2 bases, with 6 bases between. The CDR3 is CASSLGGGNQPQHF. The CDR3, as DNA: TGTGCCAGCAGCTTAGGTGGGGGCAATCAGCCCCAGCATTTT. Drawing the rest from reference TRBV7-9 and TRBJ1-5, the complete variable domain is DTGVSQNPRHKITKRGQNVTFRCDPISEHNRLYWYRQTLGQGPEFLTYFQNEAQLEKSRLLSDRFSAERPKGSFSTLEIQRTEQGDSAMYLCASSLGGGNQPQHFGDGTRLSIL.

The chain is built from TRBV7-6 and TRBJ2-7; D gene unclear. The CDR3 spans 12 residues. The germline gives CDR1 SGHVS, CDR2 FNYEAQ. The V gene lost 5 bases and the J gene lost 4 bases, with 9 bases spanning the gap. CDR3 region: CASSQPSYEQYF. CDR3 bases: TGTGCCAGCAGCCAGCCCAGTTACGAGCAGTACTTC. Based on the CDR3 plus reference TRBV7-6 and TRBJ2-7, the full variable domain is GAGVSQSPRYKVTKRGQDVALRCDPISGHVSLYWYRQALGQGPEFLTYFNYEAQQDKSGLPNDRFSAERPEGSISTLTIQRTEQRDSAMYRCASSQPSYEQYFGPGTRLTVT.

The J gene is TRBJ2-1, the V gene TRBV9; possibly TRBD2 for D (6 bases). The CDR3 totals 13 residues. Germline CDR1 is SGDLS and CDR2 is YYNGEE. Trimming took off 9 bases at V and 2 bases at J, with 12 bases between the two ends. The CDR3 region has the DNA TGTGCCACCGGGACTGGCGCCTACAATGAGCAGTTCTTC. It is translated as CATGTGAYNEQFF.

This clone is a singleton in its sample. The genes are TRBV6-1 and TRBJ2-3; D remains ambiguous. The length of the CDR3 is 15 residues. Germline V gene lookup returns CDR1 MNHNS and CDR2 SASEGT. Trimming removed 2 bases from V and 0 bases from J, with 9 bases in between. The CDR3 region is CASSELLDSTDTQYF. CDR3 bases: TGTGCCAGCAGTGAACTGTTGGACAGCACAGATACGCAGTATTTT.

V is TRBV29-1 and J is TRBJ2-1, with 10 bases matching TRBD2. The CDR3 covers 14 residues. V lost 3 bases, J lost 8 bases, and 7 bases stayed unmatched. CDR1 SQVTM and CDR2 ANQGSEA come from the germline V gene. For the CDR3, the DNA is TGCAGCGTTGAGGGTCTAGCGGGGGTCCATGAGCAGTTCTTC. The encoded protein is CSVEGLAGVHEQFF.

The CDR3 spells CASSYSQATNQETQYF. CDR3 sequence (DNA): TGTGCCAGCAGTTACTCTCAGGCCACGAACCAAGAGACCCAGTACTTC. This chain joins TRBV6-5 and TRBJ2-5; D remains unclear. The V gene's germline CDR1 is MNHEY and CDR2 SVGAGI. Trimming took 0 bases from V and 0 from J, leaving 11 bases between them. The CDR3 totals 16 residues.

The rearrangement joins TRBV5-1 to TRBJ2-6; D is uncertain. Trimming pared 2 bases from V and 1 base from J, leaving 16 bases between. The CDR3 totals 18 residues. Germline V gene data show CDR1 as SGHRS and CDR2 as YFSETQ. CDR3 DNA: TGCGCCAGCAGCTTACAACCGCACAGATCTTCTGGGGCCAACGTCCTGACTTTC. It translates to CASSLQPHRSSGANVLTF.

V and J are TRBV30 and TRBJ1-2, with 8 bases lining up with TRBD1. The CDR3 extends over 14 amino acids. Germline lookup yields CDR1 GTSNPN and CDR2 SVGIG (reference sequence). V lost 4 bases and J lost 8; bases outside the gene matches: 12. CDR3 region: CAWMTGAGSYGYTF. DNA of the CDR3: TGTGCCTGGATGACAGGGGCCGGGAGTTACGGCTACACCTTC.

J is TRBJ1-4 and V is TRBV27, with D perhaps TRBD1 (6 bases). Germline loops: CDR1 MNHEY, CDR2 SMNVEV (reference sequence). Trimming stripped 6 bases from V and 8 bases from J, with 19 bases between. This CDR3 comprises 15 residues. CDR3 DNA sequence: TGTGCCAGCAGCCCCGGGGGCGCCGGGTGGGAAAAACTGTTTTTT. It translates to CASSPGGAGWEKLFF.

The chain recombines TRBV18 with TRBJ1-3; D uncertain. Germline V gene data show CDR1 as KGHSH and CDR2 as LQKENI. V was pared by 2 bases and J by 0 bases, with 8 bases between. CDR3 size: 15 residues. The CDR3 bases are TGTGCCAGCTCACCAATCAGCGGCTCTGGAAACACCATATATTTT. Translating it yields CASSPISGSGNTIYF.

This clone was recorded only once. V usage is TRBV30 and J usage is TRBJ2-7, with no clear D. The CDR3 runs to 12 residues. Germline lookup yields CDR1 GTSNPN and CDR2 SVGIG (reference sequence). V dropped 2 bases and J dropped 2 bases, with 7 bases sitting between them. CDR3: CAWSQTAYEQYF. Here the CDR3 DNA reads TGTGCCTGGAGTCAAACCGCCTACGAGCAGTACTTC. Looking up the rest from reference TRBV30 and TRBJ2-7 gives the full variable domain: SQTIHQWPATLVQPVGSPLSLECTVEGTSNPNLYWYRQAAGRGLQLLFYSVGIGQISSEVPQNLSASRPQDRQFILSSKKLLLSDSGFYLCAWSQTAYEQYFGPGTRLTVT.

This clone has more than one count but fewer than ten. V usage is TRBV10-2 and J usage is TRBJ1-6; D is possibly TRBD1 (6 bases). V dropped 0 bases and J dropped 8 bases, with 14 bases sitting between them. In germline, CDR1 is WSHSY, CDR2 SAAADI. The CDR3 is made up of 16 amino acids. The CDR3 DNA reads TGCGCCAGCAGTGAGTCGGGGCAGGGGAGGGATTCACCCCTCCACTTT. It yields the protein CASSESGQGRDSPLHF.

The count of this clone is one. The V and J genes are TRBV7-9 and TRBJ1-2; the D gene is possibly TRBD1 (5 bases). The V gene's germline CDR1 is SEHNR and CDR2 FQNEAQ (reference sequence). The CDR3 runs 12 residues. Trimming shortened V by 3 bases and J by 4 bases, and 6 bases separated the two germline ends. The CDR3 protein is CASSFTGYGYTF. CDR3 bases: TGTGCCAGCAGCTTCACAGGCTATGGCTACACCTTC.

The rearrangement uses TRBV27 and TRBJ2-3; D is uncertain. The germline gives CDR1 MNHEY, CDR2 SMNVEV (reference sequence). The CDR3 contains 11 residues. V was shortened by 7 bases and J by 4 bases, with 6 bases between the two germline ends. In DNA form, the CDR3 reads TGTGCCAGCAAAAGAGCAGATACGCAGTATTTT. Translating gives CASKRADTQYF.